This TCR beta chain was sequenced during a study of cytotoxic CD8 clonotypes in ibrutinib-treated CLL. Study in general: Response samples came after a median 12 months of treatment, range 6 to 36.

Comments on this clone: Antigen specificity is unknown.

This CDR3 contains 16 residues. V shed 2 bases and J 2 bases; nucleotides not matched to a gene: 6. CDR1 is SGHTA, CDR2 FQGNSA, per germline. Genomic DNA for TCR beta libraries, 1.5 to 2 micrograms, came from cryopreserved PBMCs. Study observations and caveats: Exceeding age-matched healthy donors, baseline clonality also tracked the counts of circulating CD8+ T cells. Public clonotypes proved infrequent, and on treatment they shrank or remained steady.

Profiled with immunoSEQ multiplex PCR; TCRdb holds only in-frame clones, not every one. The sample yields about 270,000 clones, 70% to 80% seen once. The specimen comprised PBMCs, sampled at disease progression, from a patient treated with ibrutinib. V and J are TRBV7-2 and TRBJ1-3; TRBD1 agrees at 7 bases. This receptor was obtained from a human donor with chronic lymphocytic leukemia. In nucleotides, the CDR3 is TGTGCCAGCAGCTTACGACAGGGTTTTGCTGGAAACACCATATATTTT. Its translation: CASSLRQGFAGNTIYF.